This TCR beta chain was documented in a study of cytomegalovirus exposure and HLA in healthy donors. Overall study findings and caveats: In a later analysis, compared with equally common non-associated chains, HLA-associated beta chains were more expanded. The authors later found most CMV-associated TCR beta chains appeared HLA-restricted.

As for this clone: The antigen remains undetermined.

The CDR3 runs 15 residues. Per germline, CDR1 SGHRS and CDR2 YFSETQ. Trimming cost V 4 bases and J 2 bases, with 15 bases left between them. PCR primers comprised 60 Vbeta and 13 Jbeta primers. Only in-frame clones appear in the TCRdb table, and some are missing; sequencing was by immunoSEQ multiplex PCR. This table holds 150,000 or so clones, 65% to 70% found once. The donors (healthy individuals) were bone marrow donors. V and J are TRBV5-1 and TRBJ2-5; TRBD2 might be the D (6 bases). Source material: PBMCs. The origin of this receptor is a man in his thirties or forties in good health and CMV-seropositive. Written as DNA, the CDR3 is TGCGCCAGCAGCCCCCGGGGGAGCGATCAAGAGACCCAGTACTTC. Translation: CASSPRGSDQETQYF.